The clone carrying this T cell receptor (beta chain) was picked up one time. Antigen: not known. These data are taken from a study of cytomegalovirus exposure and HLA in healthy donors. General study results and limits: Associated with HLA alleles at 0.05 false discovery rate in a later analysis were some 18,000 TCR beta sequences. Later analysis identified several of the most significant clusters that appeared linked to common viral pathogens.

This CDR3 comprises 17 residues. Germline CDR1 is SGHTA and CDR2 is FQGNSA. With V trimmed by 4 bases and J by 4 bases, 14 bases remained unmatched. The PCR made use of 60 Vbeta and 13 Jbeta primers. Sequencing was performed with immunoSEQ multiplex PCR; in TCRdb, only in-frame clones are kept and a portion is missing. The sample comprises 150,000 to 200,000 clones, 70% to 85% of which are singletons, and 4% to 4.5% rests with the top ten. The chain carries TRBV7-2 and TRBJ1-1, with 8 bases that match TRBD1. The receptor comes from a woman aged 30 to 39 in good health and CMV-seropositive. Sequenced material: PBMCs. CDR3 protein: CASSSRISRGLVTEAFF. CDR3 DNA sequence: TGTGCCAGCAGCTCACGAATTTCCAGGGGGCTAGTCACTGAAGCTTTCTTT.